One sample yielded the 8 T cell receptor beta chains listed below, sequenced in a study of T cell clonality in common variable immunodeficiency. Profiled with immunoSEQ multiplex PCR; TCRdb holds only in-frame clones, not every one. Singletons are absent from the sample, which has about 39,000 clones. Input material: peripheral blood mononuclear cells. These TCRs come from a person aged 18 to 69 in good health.

At least ten counts were recorded for this clone. The read ends 3 residues before the CDR3 terminus; that terminus is restored from the germline J gene. V gene TRBV30 combines with J gene TRBJ1-3; D remains ambiguous. V was pared by 1 base and J by 0 bases, with 7 bases between. This CDR3 region has 14 residues. Germline lookup yields CDR1 GTSNPN and CDR2 SVGIG (reference sequence). The CDR3 loop reads CAWSEVPSGNTIYF. The sequenced CDR3 bases are TGTGCCTGGAGTGAGGTACCCTCTGGAAACACC.

This clone occurred many times. The read is 3 residues too short to cover the CDR3 end, so that end is filled in from the germline J gene. This rearrangement joins TRBV29-1 to TRBJ1-1, with 8 bases identical to TRBD1. Germline V lookup: CDR1 SQVTM, CDR2 ANQGSEA. The CDR3 consists of 13 residues. With 8 bases clipped from V and 0 bases from J, the junction kept 5 bases outside the gene matches. CDR3 bases read: TGCAGCTTTTGGACAGGGTTGAACACTGAA. It translates to CSFWTGLNTE. The CDR3, in full, reads CSFWTGLNTEAFF.

A word on this clone: The sequence runs out 3 residues before the end of the CDR3; the remainder is reconstructed from the germline J gene. The chain carries TRBV29-1 and TRBJ2-7; perhaps TRBD1 as D (6 bases). This CDR3 region has 13 residues. Per the germline V gene, CDR1 is SQVTM and CDR2 is ANQGSEA. Trimming removed 4 bases from V and 5 bases from J, with 15 bases in between. Partial CDR3 DNA: TGCAGCGTTGTCGACAGGAGACCTAACGAG. Protein product: CSVVDRRPNE. The complete CDR3 reads CSVVDRRPNEQYF.

The sample holds many counts of this clone. The CDR3 end is not reached by the read, which stops 3 residues before it; the germline J gene fills it in. This chain joins TRBV12-3 or TRBV12-4 and TRBJ2-2; no clear D. This CDR3 contains 15 residues. V lost 1 base and J lost 6, with 12 bases in between. CDR3: CASSLVVGQAGELFF. The sequenced part of the CDR3 DNA is TGTGCCAGCAGTTTAGTCGTTGGCCAAGCCGGGGAG.

By share, this clone counts as medium-sized (0.01 to 0.1%). The read ends 3 residues before the CDR3 terminus; that terminus is restored from the germline J gene. This chain connects TRBV20-1 to TRBJ2-3; D is unresolved. Germline V lookup: CDR1 DFQATT, CDR2 SNEGSKA (reference sequence). V was trimmed by 6 bases and J by 2 bases, leaving 3 bases between them. CDR3 length equals 10 residues. The chain's CDR3 is CSAYTDTQYF. CDR3 bases read: TGCAGTGCGTACACAGATACG.

Concerning this clone itself: Read sequence stops 3 residues before the CDR3 end, and the germline J gene provides the missing end. V usage is TRBV5-8 and J usage is TRBJ2-5; 9 nucleotides align to TRBD1. The CDR3 covers 15 residues. J lost 0 bases, V lost 3 bases, and 3 bases had no gene match. Germline lookup yields CDR1 SGHTS and CDR2 YDEGEE. This CDR3 reads CASSYGQGYQETQYF. Partial CDR3 DNA: TGTGCCAGCAGCTACGGACAGGGGTACCAAGAGACC. Variable domain in full (rest from reference TRBV5-8 and TRBJ2-5): EAGVTQSPTHLIKTRGQQATLRCSPISGHTSVYWYQQALGLGLQFLLWYDEGEERNRGNFPPRFSGRQFPNYSSELNVNALELEDSALYLCASSYGQGYQETQYFGPGTRLLVL.

Notes on this clone: The read terminates 3 residues before the CDR3 end, so the remaining end is supplied by the germline J gene. The J gene is TRBJ2-2, the V gene TRBV7-8; 11 bases agree with TRBD1. The CDR3 consists of 16 residues. In germline, CDR1 is SGHVS, CDR2 FQNEAQ. V trimming: 5 bases; J trimming: 6 bases; junction bases outside the gene matches: 8. The CDR3 protein is CASSPRTGQGAGELFF. The part of the CDR3 DNA that was read is TGTGCCAGCAGCCCGCGGACGGGACAGGGGGCCGGGGAG.

This clone was seen a few times. Sequencing ends 3 residues short of the CDR3 end; the germline J gene provides the rest. The rearrangement joins TRBV2 to TRBJ2-3; 8 bases fit TRBD2. The CDR3 length is 15 residues. Germline V CDR1 and CDR2: SNHLY, FYNNEI. The CDR3 protein is CASRTERVREGTQYF. The covered CDR3 bases are TGTGCCAGCAGGACCGAGCGGGTTCGGGAGGGGACG.